This passage covers 18 T cell receptor beta chains from one sample sequenced in a study of T-cell reconstitution after alpha-beta-depleted transplantation in children. The authors prepared the TCRbeta library with unique molecular identifiers. TCRdb fed the PCR reads into MiXCR, producing one record per CDR3 protein. The top ten hold around 10% of the sample, which has more than 250,000 distinct CDR3 sequences, about 10% seen once. Sample: PBMCs from the stem cell graft donor, taken from the stem cell graft. These receptors were collected from a human donor who donated a stem cell graft to a child with SCID.

The V call is TRBV20-1, the J call TRBJ2-7, with TRBD2 matching 7 bases. V trimming: 6 bases; J trimming: 0 bases; junction bases outside the gene matches: 11. CDR3 length equals 15 residues. Germline V gene lookup returns CDR1 DFQATT and CDR2 SNEGSKA (reference sequence). CDR3 amino acids: CSASVGGGNSYEQYF. In DNA form, the CDR3 reads TGCAGTGCATCCGTTGGGGGGGGGAACTCCTACGAGCAGTACTTC.

This clonotype was observed many times. The chain is built from TRBV19 and TRBJ2-1; tentative D call: TRBD1 (5 bases). This CDR3 region has 14 residues. Germline lookup yields CDR1 LNHDA and CDR2 SQIVND (reference sequence). The germline V and J ends were trimmed by 3 bases and 9 bases, with 15 bases remaining between them. The CDR3 loop reads CASSIPRAVGEQFF. In DNA form, the CDR3 reads TGTGCCAGTAGTATCCCCAGGGCCGTAGGTGAGCAGTTCTTC.

The chain combines TRBV20-1 with TRBJ2-7, with 10 bases lining up with TRBD1. The trim removed 0 bases at V and 2 bases at J, leaving 7 bases unmatched. This CDR3 contains 16 residues. Germline CDR1 reads DFQATT; CDR2 reads SNEGSKA (reference sequence). The CDR3 here is CSARDTTGGRPYEQYF. The CDR3 DNA is TGCAGTGCTAGAGATACGACAGGGGGCCGCCCCTACGAGCAGTACTTC.

The chain joins TRBV5-4 to TRBJ2-1; D is unresolved. This CDR3 contains 13 residues. V lost 5 bases and J lost 4, with 10 bases in between. Germline CDR1 is SGHNT and CDR2 is YYREEE (reference sequence). The CDR3 DNA reads TGTGCCAGCAGACTAACAGAGTACAATGAGCAGTTCTTC. Amino acid sequence: CASRLTEYNEQFF.

The chain carries TRBV12-5 and TRBJ1-5, with 11 bases identical to TRBD1. Germline CDR1 LGHNT, CDR2 FRNRAP. The ends lost 6 bases at V and 5 bases at J; junction bases unmatched: 3. The CDR3 runs to 14 residues. CDR3 coding DNA: TGTGCTAGTGGCCGGGACAGGGGGGATCAGCCCCAGCATTTT. Translating it yields CASGRDRGDQPQHF.

J is TRBJ2-3 and V is TRBV6-5; no definite D call. The CDR3 sequence is 13 residues long. Germline CDR1 MNHEY, CDR2 SVGAGI. Trimming removed 5 bases from V and 6 bases from J, with 12 bases in between. The DNA for the CDR3 is TGTGCCAGCAGTCACAATCTCGGGGATACGCAGTATTTT. The encoded protein is CASSHNLGDTQYF.

The chain uses TRBV12-3 or TRBV12-4 and TRBJ2-5; 10 bases are shared with TRBD1. This CDR3 contains 17 residues. J was trimmed by 0 bases and V by 3 bases; bases with no gene match: 7. CDR3 protein: CASSLLSTGGYQETQYF. As DNA, the CDR3 is TGTGCCAGCAGTTTGCTCTCGACAGGGGGCTACCAAGAGACCCAGTACTTC.

This clonotype has a count of ten or more. CDR3 DNA: TGTGCCAGCAGCGGAGGGGGGACAGGGTCCTTAAATCAGCCCCAGCATTTT. Residues: CASSGGGTGSLNQPQHF. This rearrangement joins TRBV3-1 to TRBJ1-5, with 9 bases that match TRBD1. V trimming: 5 bases; J trimming: 4 bases; junction bases outside the gene matches: 12. CDR1 LGHDT and CDR2 YNNKEL come from the germline V gene (reference sequence). The CDR3 is 17 amino acids.

The V and J genes are TRBV2 and TRBJ2-3; 11 nucleotides line up with TRBD2. The V segment lost 8 bases and the J segment 1 base; nucleotides outside the gene matches: 5. From germline, CDR1 is SNHLY and CDR2 FYNNEI. The CDR3 is made up of 15 amino acids. The CDR3 is CASRLAGTRTDTQYF. The CDR3 DNA reads as TGTGCCAGCCGACTAGCGGGGACCCGCACAGATACGCAGTATTTT.

Turning to this clonotype: A much larger clone differs by one base, so this may be a read error. The chain links TRBV9 to TRBJ2-3; 9 bases are a match to TRBD1. Germline values: CDR1 SGDLS, CDR2 YYNGEE. The junction had 18 bases not matched to a gene; V was cut back by 3 bases and J by 7 bases. The CDR3 length is 18 residues. The CDR3 region is CASSEAGQGAMRANTQYF. DNA of the CDR3: TGTGCCAGCAGCGAAGCGGGACAGGGTGCGATGAGGGCAAATACGCAGTATTTT. The variable domain in full, completed from reference TRBV9 and TRBJ2-3, reads DSGVTQTPKHLITATGQRVTLRCSPRSGDLSVYWYQQSLDQGLQFLIQYYNGEERAKGNILERFSAQQFPDLHSELNLSSLELGDSALYFCASSEAGQGAMRANTQYFGPGTRLTVL.

The chain is built from TRBV20-1 and TRBJ2-2; 8 bases are a match to TRBD1. With 5 bases clipped from V and 4 bases from J, the junction kept 12 bases outside the gene matches. CDR1 is DFQATT, CDR2 SNEGSKA, per germline (reference sequence). The CDR3 totals 16 residues. Here the CDR3 DNA reads TGCAGTGCTCCGAGGTGGACAGGGTTGATCACCGGGGAGCTGTTTTTT. Residues: CSAPRWTGLITGELFF.

This clonotype came up many times. The J gene is TRBJ1-1, the V gene TRBV10-3; tentative D call: TRBD1 (6 bases). V shed 6 bases and J shed 5 bases, with 10 bases lying between them. The CDR3 has 12 residues. The germline CDR1 and CDR2 sequences are ENHRY and SYGVKD. The CDR3 DNA is TGTGCCATCAGCCTTACAGGGACTGAAGCTTTCTTT. Translation: CAISLTGTEAFF.

This clonotype was counted at least ten times. The chain employs TRBV5-1 and TRBJ2-7; D might be TRBD1 (6 bases). Germline V gene sequence: CDR1 SGHRS, CDR2 YFSETQ. The ends were cut back, 3 bases at V and 2 bases at J, with 9 bases in the middle. The CDR3 is 13 amino acids. CDR3 amino acids: CASSSGQTYEQYF. The DNA of the CDR3 is TGCGCCAGCAGCTCCGGACAGACCTACGAGCAGTACTTC. The variable domain in full, completed from reference TRBV5-1 and TRBJ2-7, reads KAGVTQTPRYLIKTRGQQVTLSCSPISGHRSVSWYQQTPGQGLQFLFEYFSETQRNKGNFPGRFSGRQFSNSRSEMNVSTLELGDSALYLCASSSGQTYEQYFGPGTRLTVT.

This clonotype came up a few times. The chain carries TRBV12-3 or TRBV12-4 and TRBJ1-2; TRBD1 is a possible D gene (6 bases). The CDR3 spans 14 residues. The V gene lost 4 bases and the J gene lost 4 bases, with 13 bases spanning the gap. DNA for the CDR3: TGTGCCAGCAGTTACGGGGGCGCGGGCTATGGCTACACCTTC. It is translated as CASSYGGAGYGYTF.

Here the CDR3 reads CAISENTDTQYF. In DNA form, the CDR3 reads TGTGCCATCAGTGAGAACACAGATACGCAGTATTTT. This chain links TRBV10-3 with TRBJ2-3; D uncertain. Between the trimmed V and J ends, which lost 2 bases and 2 bases, there was a span of 2 bases. CDR1 ENHRY and CDR2 SYGVKD come from the germline V gene. This CDR3 contains 12 residues.

This clonotype was observed at least ten times. The rearrangement joins TRBV7-2 to TRBJ2-3; tentatively, D is TRBD2 (6 bases). The CDR3 sequence is 15 residues long. The V gene's germline CDR1 is SGHTA and CDR2 FQGNSA. With 5 bases removed from V and 2 bases from J, the gap between germline ends came to 14 bases. The DNA for the CDR3 is TGTGCCAGCAGCCCCGGGGGTATTGTCACAGATACGCAGTATTTT. Its translation: CASSPGGIVTDTQYF.

The chain employs TRBV4-1 and TRBJ2-7; 7 bases agree with TRBD1. The CDR3 contains 15 residues. Germline loops: CDR1 MGHRA, CDR2 YSYEKL. V lost 4 bases and J lost 2; bases outside the gene matches: 8. The CDR3 here is CASSPVGDSAYEQYF. CDR3 bases: TGCGCCAGCAGCCCAGTGGGGGACAGTGCCTACGAGCAGTACTTC.

This clonotype has only a few counts. The V and J genes are TRBV7-6 and TRBJ1-1, with D possibly TRBD1 on 5 matching bases. The CDR3 loop spans 15 amino acids. Germline V gene data show CDR1 as SGHVS and CDR2 as FNYEAQ. The V gene lost 1 base and the J gene lost 1 base, with 10 bases spanning the gap. CDR3 bases: TGTGCCAGCAGCTTAGTAGCAGGGCCGAACACTGAAGCTTTCTTT. Its translation is CASSLVAGPNTEAFF.